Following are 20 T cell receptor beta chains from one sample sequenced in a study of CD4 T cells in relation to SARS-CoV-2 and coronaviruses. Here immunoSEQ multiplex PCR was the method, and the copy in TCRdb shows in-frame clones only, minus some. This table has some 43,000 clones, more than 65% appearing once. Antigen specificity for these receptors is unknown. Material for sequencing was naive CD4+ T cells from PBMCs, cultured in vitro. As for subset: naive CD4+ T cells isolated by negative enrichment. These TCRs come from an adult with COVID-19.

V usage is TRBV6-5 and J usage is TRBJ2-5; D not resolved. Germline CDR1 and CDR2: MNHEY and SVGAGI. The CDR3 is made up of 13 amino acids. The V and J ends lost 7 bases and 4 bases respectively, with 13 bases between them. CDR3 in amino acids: CASTSPGGETQYF. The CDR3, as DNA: TGTGCCAGCACCAGCCCAGGCGGAGAGACCCAGTACTTC.

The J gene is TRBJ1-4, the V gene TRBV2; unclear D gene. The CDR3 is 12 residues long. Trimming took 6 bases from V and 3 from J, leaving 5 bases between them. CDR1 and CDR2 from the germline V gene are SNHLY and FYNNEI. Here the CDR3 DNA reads TGTGCCAGCAGGGAGCCTAATGAAAAACTGTTTTTT. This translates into CASREPNEKLFF.

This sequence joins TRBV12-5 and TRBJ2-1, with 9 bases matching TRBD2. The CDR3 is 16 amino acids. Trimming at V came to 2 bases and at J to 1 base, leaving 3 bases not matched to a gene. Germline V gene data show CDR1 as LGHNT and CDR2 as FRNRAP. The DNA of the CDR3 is TGTGCTAGTGGTTTGCATCTAGCGGGATCCTACAATGAGCAGTTCTTC. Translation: CASGLHLAGSYNEQFF.

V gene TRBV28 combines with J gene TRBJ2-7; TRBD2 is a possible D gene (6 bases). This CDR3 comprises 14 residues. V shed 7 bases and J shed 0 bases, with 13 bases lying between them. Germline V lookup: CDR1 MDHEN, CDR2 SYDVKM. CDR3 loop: CASNPWTTSYEQYF. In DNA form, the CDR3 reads TGTGCCAGCAACCCCTGGACTACCTCCTACGAGCAGTACTTC.

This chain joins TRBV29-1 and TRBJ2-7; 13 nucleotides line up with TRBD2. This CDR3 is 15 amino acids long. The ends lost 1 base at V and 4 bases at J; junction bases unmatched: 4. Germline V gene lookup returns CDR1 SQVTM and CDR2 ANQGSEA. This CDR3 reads CSVEGWGLAGYEQYF. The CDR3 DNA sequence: TGCAGCGTTGAAGGGTGGGGACTAGCGGGATACGAGCAGTACTTC.

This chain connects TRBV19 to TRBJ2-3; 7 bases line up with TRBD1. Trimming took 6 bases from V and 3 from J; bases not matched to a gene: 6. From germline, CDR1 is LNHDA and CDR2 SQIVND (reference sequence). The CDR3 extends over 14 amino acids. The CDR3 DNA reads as TGTGCCAGTAGCAACAGGGGAATTACAGATACGCAGTATTTT. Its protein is CASSNRGITDTQYF.

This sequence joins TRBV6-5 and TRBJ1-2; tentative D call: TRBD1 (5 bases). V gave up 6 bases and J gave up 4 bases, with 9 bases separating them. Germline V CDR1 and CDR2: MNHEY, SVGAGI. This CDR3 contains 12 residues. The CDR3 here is CASRKDSYGYTF. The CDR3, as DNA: TGTGCCAGCAGGAAAGACAGCTATGGCTACACCTTC.

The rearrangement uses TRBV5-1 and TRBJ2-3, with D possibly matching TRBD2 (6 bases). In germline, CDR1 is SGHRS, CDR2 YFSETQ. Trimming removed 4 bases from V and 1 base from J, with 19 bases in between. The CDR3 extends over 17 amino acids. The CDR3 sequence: CASSHTVRGGGTDTQYF. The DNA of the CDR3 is TGCGCCAGCAGCCACACCGTCCGGGGAGGCGGCACAGATACGCAGTATTTT.

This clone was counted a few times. CDR3 sequence: CASSWRGNQPQHF. CDR3 sequence (DNA): TGTGCCAGCAGTTGGAGGGGCAATCAGCCCCAGCATTTT. This chain links TRBV6-2 or TRBV6-3 with TRBJ1-5, with D unclear. Germline V gene lookup returns CDR1 MNHEY and CDR2 SVGEGT. V gave up 4 bases and J gave up 2 bases, with 6 bases separating them. This CDR3 contains 13 residues.

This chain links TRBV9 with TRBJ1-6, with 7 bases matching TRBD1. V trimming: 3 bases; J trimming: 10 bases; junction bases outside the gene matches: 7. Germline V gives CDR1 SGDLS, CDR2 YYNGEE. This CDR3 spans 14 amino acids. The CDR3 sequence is CASSAGQQGSPLHF. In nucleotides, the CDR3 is TGTGCCAGCAGCGCGGGACAGCAGGGATCACCCCTCCACTTT.

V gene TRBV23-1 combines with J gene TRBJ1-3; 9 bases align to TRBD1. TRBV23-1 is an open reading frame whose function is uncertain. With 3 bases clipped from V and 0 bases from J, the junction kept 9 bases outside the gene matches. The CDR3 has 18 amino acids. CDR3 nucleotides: TGCGCCAGCAGTCATAGGGGGACAGGGATCATCTCTGGAAACACCATATATTTT. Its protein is CASSHRGTGIISGNTIYF.

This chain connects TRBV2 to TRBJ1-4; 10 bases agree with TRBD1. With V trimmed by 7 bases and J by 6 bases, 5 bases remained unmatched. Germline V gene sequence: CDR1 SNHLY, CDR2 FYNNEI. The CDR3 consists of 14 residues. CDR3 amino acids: CASIAGTGDEKLFF. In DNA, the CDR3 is TGTGCCAGCATCGCCGGGACAGGGGATGAAAAACTGTTTTTT.

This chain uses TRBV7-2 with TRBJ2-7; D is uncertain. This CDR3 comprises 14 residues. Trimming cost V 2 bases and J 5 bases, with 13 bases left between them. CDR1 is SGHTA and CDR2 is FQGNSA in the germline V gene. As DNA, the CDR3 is TGTGCCAGCAGCTTATTGTTGGCCAGCGACGAGCAGTACTTC. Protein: CASSLLLASDEQYF.

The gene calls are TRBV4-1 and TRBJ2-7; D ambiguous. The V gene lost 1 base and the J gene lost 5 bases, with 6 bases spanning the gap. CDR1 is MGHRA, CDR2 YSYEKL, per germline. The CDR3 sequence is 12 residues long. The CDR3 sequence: CASSQVGNEQYF. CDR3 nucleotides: TGCGCCAGCAGCCAAGTGGGAAACGAGCAGTACTTC.

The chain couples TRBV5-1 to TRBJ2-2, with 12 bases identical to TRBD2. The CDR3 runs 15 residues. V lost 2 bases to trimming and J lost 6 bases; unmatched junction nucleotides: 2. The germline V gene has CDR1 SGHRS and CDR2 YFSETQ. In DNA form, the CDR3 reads TGCGCCAGCAGCTTTCTAGCGGGGGGGCCCGGGGAGCTGTTTTTT. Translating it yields CASSFLAGGPGELFF.

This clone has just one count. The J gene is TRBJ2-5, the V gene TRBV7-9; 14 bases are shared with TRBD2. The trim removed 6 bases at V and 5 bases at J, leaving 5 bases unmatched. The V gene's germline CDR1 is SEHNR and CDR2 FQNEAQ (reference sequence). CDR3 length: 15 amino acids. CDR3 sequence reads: CASSSGLAGAETQYF. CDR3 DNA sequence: TGTGCCAGCAGTTCGGGACTAGCGGGAGCCGAGACCCAGTACTTC.

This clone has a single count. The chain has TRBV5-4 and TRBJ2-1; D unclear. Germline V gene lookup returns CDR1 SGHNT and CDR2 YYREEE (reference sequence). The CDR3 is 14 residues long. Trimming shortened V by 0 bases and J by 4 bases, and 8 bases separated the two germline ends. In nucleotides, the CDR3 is TGTGCCAGCAGCTTGGATAGTCCTTACAATGAGCAGTTCTTC. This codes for CASSLDSPYNEQFF.

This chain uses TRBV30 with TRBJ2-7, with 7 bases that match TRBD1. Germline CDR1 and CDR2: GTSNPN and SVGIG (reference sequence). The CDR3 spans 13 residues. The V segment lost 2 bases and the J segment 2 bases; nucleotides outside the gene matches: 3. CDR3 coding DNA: TGTGCCTGGAGTAAGCAGGGGGCCTACGAGCAGTACTTC. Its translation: CAWSKQGAYEQYF.

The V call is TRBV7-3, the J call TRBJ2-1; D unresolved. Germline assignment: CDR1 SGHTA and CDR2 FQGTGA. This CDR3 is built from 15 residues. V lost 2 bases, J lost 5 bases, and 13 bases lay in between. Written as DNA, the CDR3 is TGTGCCAGCAGCTTATCCTCGGCAGTAAACAATGAGCAGTTCTTC. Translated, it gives CASSLSSAVNNEQFF.

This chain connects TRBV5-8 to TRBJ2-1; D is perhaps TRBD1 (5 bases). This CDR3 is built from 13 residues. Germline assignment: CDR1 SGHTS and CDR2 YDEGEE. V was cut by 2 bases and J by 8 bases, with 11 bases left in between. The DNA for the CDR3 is TGTGCCAGCAGCTTTTTTAGGGGCCATGAGCAGTTCTTC. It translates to CASSFFRGHEQFF.